The 27 T cell receptor beta chains presented below share a single source sample, sequenced in a study of blood T cell repertoires in COVID-19. Method: immunoSEQ multiplex PCR; TCRdb's copy keeps in-frame clones and lacks some. Of approximately 200,000 clones listed, approximately 83% are singletons. The sequenced material came from peripheral blood. The receptor source for this set is a woman between 55 and 75 years old with acute or convalescent COVID-19.

DNA for the CDR3: TGTGCCAGCAGCAGCGGGCCTAAGAGCTCCTACGAGCAGTACTTC. It specifies CASSSGPKSSYEQYF. The V and J genes are TRBV3-1 (or the pseudogene TRBV3-2) and TRBJ2-7; perhaps TRBD2 as D (6 bases). The germline V and J ends were trimmed by 5 bases and 0 bases, with 14 bases remaining between them. CDR1 LGHDT and CDR2 YNNKEL come from the germline V gene (reference sequence). This CDR3 region has 15 residues.

This clone is a singleton in its sample. The chain couples TRBV7-9 to TRBJ2-3, with 7 positions matching TRBD2. The V gene end was trimmed by 0 bases and the J gene end by 7 bases; junction bases not matched to a gene: 1. This CDR3 has 13 amino acids. CDR1 and CDR2 (germline): SEHNR, FQNEAQ (reference sequence). CDR3 sequence: CASSLAGGNTQYF. The CDR3 DNA reads as TGTGCCAGCAGCTTAGCGGGAGGGAATACGCAGTATTTT.

The rearrangement uses TRBV6-5 and TRBJ1-1; D is unresolved. Germline V CDR1 and CDR2: MNHEY, SVGAGI. The V gene lost 6 bases and the J gene lost 7 bases, with 15 bases spanning the gap. This CDR3 contains 13 residues. CDR3 protein: CASRTGVGSEAFF. For the CDR3, the DNA is TGTGCCAGCAGGACCGGGGTTGGGAGTGAAGCTTTCTTT.

The chain joins TRBV19 to TRBJ2-3; 8 positions match TRBD2. Per germline, CDR1 LNHDA and CDR2 SQIVND (reference sequence). The CDR3 has 16 amino acids. J gave up 1 base and V 3 bases, and 6 bases lay outside the gene matches. Written as DNA, the CDR3 is TGTGCCAGTAGTATTCGGCCTAGCGGGCGCACAGATACGCAGTATTTT. Residues: CASSIRPSGRTDTQYF.

This rearrangement joins TRBV27 to TRBJ2-3; 8 bases are shared with TRBD2. CDR3 length: 15 amino acids. CDR1 and CDR2 (germline): MNHEY, SMNVEV (reference sequence). The V segment lost 2 bases and the J segment 3 bases; nucleotides outside the gene matches: 4. The CDR3 reads CASSLGGLVTDTQYF. CDR3 nucleotides: TGTGCCAGCAGTTTAGGGGGACTAGTGACAGATACGCAGTATTTT.

The chain uses TRBV7-8 and TRBJ2-3, with 7 bases fitting TRBD2. Unmatched junction bases numbered 6, after V lost 4 bases and J lost 2 bases. Germline V CDR1 and CDR2: SGHVS, FQNEAQ. CDR3 length equals 15 residues. The CDR3 region is CASSSRREFTDTQYF. DNA of the CDR3: TGTGCCAGCAGCTCACGGCGGGAGTTCACAGATACGCAGTATTTT.

This sequence joins TRBV19 and TRBJ1-5, with D unclear. Trimming shortened V by 5 bases and J by 4 bases, and 15 bases separated the two germline ends. This CDR3 has 15 amino acids. Per germline, CDR1 LNHDA and CDR2 SQIVND (reference sequence). CDR3 residues: CASSPQVGGNQPQHF. The CDR3 region has the DNA TGTGCCAGTAGTCCCCAGGTGGGTGGAAATCAGCCCCAGCATTTT.

J is TRBJ2-5 and V is TRBV19; TRBD1 is a possible D gene (6 bases). Germline CDR1 LNHDA, CDR2 SQIVND (reference sequence). The CDR3 length is 13 residues. Deletions cut 1 base from V and 6 bases from J, with 9 bases between. CDR3 amino acids: CASSIARGQTQYF. The CDR3 DNA reads TGTGCCAGTAGTATAGCCAGGGGTCAGACCCAGTACTTC.

The chain couples TRBV13 to TRBJ2-1, with TRBD2 matching 11 bases. The CDR3 covers 15 residues. V trimming: 0 bases; J trimming: 10 bases; junction bases outside the gene matches: 5. CDR1 is PRHDT, CDR2 FYEKMQ, per germline (reference sequence). CDR3 sequence reads: CASSLGLAGGQEQFF. The CDR3 bases are TGTGCCAGCAGCTTAGGCCTAGCGGGGGGTCAGGAGCAGTTCTTC.

The chain joins TRBV28 to TRBJ1-2; D not certain. CDR1 and CDR2 (germline): MDHEN, SYDVKM. The CDR3 covers 14 residues. The V gene lost 6 bases and the J gene lost 2 bases, with 13 bases spanning the gap. The CDR3 loop reads CASSHSRENYGYTF. DNA of the CDR3: TGTGCCAGCAGCCACTCCCGGGAAAACTATGGCTACACCTTC.

The chain is built from TRBV18 and TRBJ1-2; the D gene is possibly TRBD1 (5 bases). Germline V lookup: CDR1 KGHSH, CDR2 LQKENI. Between the trimmed V and J ends, which lost 6 bases and 0 bases, there was a span of 14 bases. The CDR3 runs to 15 residues. The CDR3 DNA is TGTGCCAGCTCGGGAGGGGACTTGACTAACTATGGCTACACCTTC. It specifies CASSGGDLTNYGYTF.

J is TRBJ2-7 and V is TRBV6-5; 9 bases map to TRBD1. Germline V gene data show CDR1 as MNHEY and CDR2 as SVGAGI. V was clipped by 2 bases and J by 5 bases; unmatched bases: 4. CDR3 length: 14 amino acids. The CDR3: CASSYTGQGHEQYF. The CDR3 nucleotides are TGTGCCAGCAGTTACACGGGACAGGGCCACGAGCAGTACTTC.

The gene calls are TRBV6-1 and TRBJ2-3; TRBD2 agrees at 9 bases. Looked up from germline, CDR1 is MNHNS and CDR2 is SASEGT. With 0 bases clipped from V and 3 bases from J, the junction kept 7 bases outside the gene matches. The CDR3 loop spans 17 amino acids. The CDR3 region is CASSEAPWRGGTDTQYF. As DNA, the CDR3 is TGTGCCAGCAGTGAAGCGCCCTGGCGGGGGGGTACAGATACGCAGTATTTT.

The chain employs TRBV6-1 and TRBJ2-1; TRBD2 matches at 7 bases. From germline, CDR1 is MNHNS and CDR2 SASEGT. The CDR3 is 16 residues long. V lost 1 base to trimming and J lost 2 bases; unmatched junction nucleotides: 5. The CDR3 here is CASSEVPGGTYNEQFF. The CDR3 coding sequence is TGTGCCAGCAGTGAAGTGCCGGGGGGAACCTACAATGAGCAGTTCTTC.

V and J are TRBV19 and TRBJ1-5; no reliable D call. The V gene lost 5 bases and the J gene lost 4 bases, with 9 bases spanning the gap. CDR3 length: 13 amino acids. The germline V gene has CDR1 LNHDA and CDR2 SQIVND (reference sequence). CDR3 sequence: CASSSQVNQPQHF. The DNA of the CDR3 is TGTGCCAGTAGTTCCCAGGTTAATCAGCCCCAGCATTTT.

The rearrangement joins TRBV5-1 to TRBJ2-1; 9 nucleotides match TRBD1. J was trimmed by 8 bases and V by 4 bases; bases with no gene match: 13. Looked up from germline, CDR1 is SGHRS and CDR2 is YFSETQ. CDR3 length: 16 residues. The CDR3 DNA sequence: TGCGCCAGCAGCGTAGCGTTCACCGGGACAGGGCATGAGCAGTTCTTC. This sequence encodes CASSVAFTGTGHEQFF.

This clone came up once. This chain links TRBV2 with TRBJ2-3; 13 bases line up with TRBD2. Germline lookup yields CDR1 SNHLY and CDR2 FYNNEI. The V and J ends lost 3 bases and 7 bases, in that order; junction bases with no gene match: 4. The CDR3 has 15 residues. For the CDR3, the DNA is TGTGCCAGCAGTGAGACTAGCGGGGGGTCAAATACGCAGTATTTT. Translated: CASSETSGGSNTQYF.

Concerning this clone itself: Mismatch with germline at one junction end may stem from a read error. This chain links TRBV6-2 or TRBV6-3 with TRBJ2-6; tentatively, D is TRBD1 (5 bases). This CDR3 region has 18 residues. Germline V gene data show CDR1 as MNHEY and CDR2 as SVGEGT. In DNA form, the CDR3 reads TGTGCCAGCAGTCACCACATCACCAAGTCGTCTGGGGCTAACGTCCTGACTTTC. This translates into CASSHHITKSSGANVLTF.

V is TRBV4-1 and J is TRBJ2-6; D uncertain. CDR1 and CDR2 (germline): MGHRA, YSYEKL. The CDR3 totals 15 residues. The V and J ends lost 4 bases and 0 bases respectively, with 7 bases between them. The CDR3 loop is CASSLSSSGANVLTF. The CDR3, as DNA: TGCGCCAGCAGCCTTTCTAGCTCTGGGGCCAACGTCCTGACTTTC.

The count of this clone is one. This sequence joins TRBV2 and TRBJ2-5; no firm D call. This CDR3 spans 12 amino acids. The germline CDR1 and CDR2 sequences are SNHLY and FYNNEI. V was trimmed by 6 bases and J by 7 bases, leaving 12 bases between them. The CDR3 region has the DNA TGTGCCAGCAGGCAGGCTTCCCGGACCCAGTACTTC. As protein: CASRQASRTQYF.

The chain employs TRBV19 and TRBJ1-5, with no clear D. The CDR3 is 13 residues long. Germline values: CDR1 LNHDA, CDR2 SQIVND (reference sequence). V was clipped by 4 bases and J by 1 base, with 5 bases between them. CDR3 nucleotide sequence: TGTGCCAGTAGTAGTCAAAGCAATCAGCCCCAGCATTTT. This sequence encodes CASSSQSNQPQHF.

The chain links TRBV11-2 to TRBJ1-1, with 7 nucleotides matching TRBD1. With V trimmed by 8 bases and J by 7 bases, 13 bases remained unmatched. The germline V gene has CDR1 SGHAT and CDR2 FQNNGV. The CDR3 is 14 amino acids. The CDR3 spells CASGELGGQHEAFF. As DNA, the CDR3 is TGTGCCAGCGGCGAATTAGGGGGACAGCATGAAGCTTTCTTT.

Comment on this clone: The sample contains more than one DNA sequence encoding this CDR3. In DNA, the CDR3 is TGTGCCAGCAGGACCGGGGCCGGGGAGCTGTTTTTT. This codes for CASRTGAGELFF. The chain combines TRBV28 with TRBJ2-2, with a tentative D call TRBD2 (5 bases). Trimming took 6 bases from V and 6 from J, leaving 8 bases between them. There are 12 residues in the CDR3. The V gene's germline CDR1 is MDHEN and CDR2 SYDVKM.

The chain joins TRBV2 to TRBJ2-5, with 7 bases identical to TRBD1. This CDR3 region has 14 residues. Germline V gives CDR1 SNHLY, CDR2 FYNNEI. J gave up 5 bases and V 9 bases, and 12 bases lay outside the gene matches. The CDR3 here is CASRPGQRTETQYF. The CDR3 DNA reads TGTGCCAGTCGACCGGGACAGAGGACGGAGACCCAGTACTTC. Full variable domain (missing parts from reference TRBV2 and TRBJ2-5): EPEVTQTPSHQVTQMGQEVILRCVPISNHLYFYWYRQILGQKVEFLVSFYNNEISEKSEIFDDQFSVERPDGSNFTLKIRSTKLEDSAMYFCASRPGQRTETQYFGPGTRLLVL.

The chain carries TRBV5-1 and TRBJ1-6, with a possible D match to TRBD1 (5 bases). V was cut by 3 bases and J by 7 bases, with 14 bases left in between. The CDR3 sequence is 15 residues long. The germline V gene has CDR1 SGHRS and CDR2 YFSETQ. The CDR3 region has the DNA TGCGCCAGCAGCTCATCAGGGCTAGAGAATTCACCCCTCCACTTT. Residues: CASSSSGLENSPLHF.

The chain combines TRBV5-1 with TRBJ2-3; no clear D gene. The ends were cut back, 1 base at V and 3 bases at J, with 6 bases in the middle. Germline V gives CDR1 SGHRS, CDR2 YFSETQ. The CDR3 totals 13 residues. CDR3 amino acids: CASSLRQTDTQYF. For the CDR3, the DNA is TGCGCCAGCAGCTTGCGACAAACAGATACGCAGTATTTT.

V gene TRBV14 combines with J gene TRBJ1-3; D gene unclear. The CDR3 is 15 residues long. Trimming took 3 bases from V and 7 from J, leaving 16 bases between them. Germline V gene lookup returns CDR1 SGHDN and CDR2 FVKESK. The CDR3 loop reads CASSHPDGVGNTIYF. The CDR3 DNA sequence: TGTGCCAGCAGCCACCCAGACGGGGTCGGGAACACCATATATTTT.